A selection of T cell receptor beta chains follows, all from one sample in a study of T cell responses to AZD1222 COVID-19 vaccine. Using immunoSEQ multiplex PCR, the repertoire was profiled, and TCRdb retains in-frame clones only, with some absent. The top ten clones hold 1.6% of a sample with about 96,000 clones, around 89% of them seen once. This sample comprised peripheral blood, obtained on day 0 of AZD1222 vaccination. Every receptor here comes from an adult in good health. CDR3s leave out the opening cysteine and the closing phenylalanine or tryptophan. Each record gives: CDR3 length, V gene, CDR3 protein.

13 TRBV18 ASSRTAEINQPQH
14 TRBV19 ASSTIPGQKNTEAF
13 TRBV6-5 ASGDREAGNEKLF
14 TRBV3-1/TRBV3-2 ASSQDWTGGRDTQY
10 TRBV18 ASSPRTGHIT
13 TRBV14 ASSQSTPWTDTQY
11 TRBV5-6 ASSLVQQETQY
11 TRBV9 ASSVEVDQRAF
12 TRBV6-5 ASRTDSATYEQY
14 TRBV4-3 ASSQDSGSSNQPQH
8 TRBV6-5 ASRASEAF
12 TRBV5-1 ASSQRGPPNEQF
14 TRBV7-2 ASSLGRGGSYNEQF
16 TRBV28 ASSFGGTLSSYNSPLH
9 TRBV19 ASSQTGQQF
13 TRBV6-5 ASSYRGSSKNIQY
12 TRBV18 ASSPARSYNEQF
13 TRBV11-2 ASSPVRGHNSPLH
14 TRBV30 AWSSSFGATNEKLF
12 TRBV5-1 ASSLGQHQETQY
15 TRBV5-1 ASSWGSSGDSYNEQF
10 TRBV7-2 ASSLTTYEQY
13 TRBV28 ASSFYGGSNQPQH
11 TRBV12-3/TRBV12-4 ASSLISNQPQH